The clone carrying this T cell receptor beta chain was picked up one time. The record originates from a study of blood T cell repertoires in COVID-19. The CDR3 runs to 16 residues. V gave up 5 bases and J gave up 0 bases; unmatched junction bases: 7. CDR1 is LNHNV and CDR2 is YYDKDF in the germline V gene (reference sequence). Only in-frame clones appear in the TCRdb table, and some are missing; sequencing was by immunoSEQ multiplex PCR. The sample holds 290,000 or so clones; roughly 80% are singletons and the top ten take 5%. The TCR comes from a man aged 40-49 years who had been exposed to COVID-19. The chain is built from TRBV15 and TRBJ1-5; 7 bases map to TRBD1. The specimen sequenced was PBMCs or T cells enriched from blood (not recorded which). The CDR3 here is CATSGSDRFSNQPQHF. In nucleotides, the CDR3 is TGTGCCACCAGCGGATCGGACAGGTTTAGCAATCAGCCCCAGCATTTT.